The 10 T cell receptor beta chains reported below all come from one sample, sequenced in a study of early T cells in non-severe SARS-CoV-2 infection. Each CDR3 protein is one row after TCRdb ran MiXCR on the 5' RACE reads. The sample consists of about 30,000 distinct CDR3 sequences, roughly 6.6% of them appearing once. The source material was whole blood. These receptors came from an adult who was a healthcare worker with PCR-confirmed SARS-CoV-2 infection or an uninfected control (not recorded which).

This clonotype has just a few counts. The rearrangement uses TRBV4-3 and TRBJ1-2; weak D call: TRBD1 (5 bases). The CDR3 is 14 residues long. Germline values: CDR1 LGHNA, CDR2 YSLEER. V was trimmed by 0 bases and J by 8 bases, leaving 13 bases between them. DNA for the CDR3: TGCGCCAGCAGCCAAGATGAGGGGAGTCGGGGCTACACCTTC. Translating it yields CASSQDEGSRGYTF.

This clonotype showed up many times. The chain uses TRBV28 and TRBJ2-5; the D is unclear. CDR3 length equals 11 residues. Germline CDR1 and CDR2: MDHEN and SYDVKM. Trimming removed 4 bases from V and 5 bases from J, with 5 bases in between. Written as DNA, the CDR3 is TGTGCCAGCAGTTCTGGGGAGACCCAGTACTTC. This sequence encodes CASSSGETQYF.

This clonotype has only a few counts. The chain uses TRBV5-1 and TRBJ2-5; D is undetermined. V was shortened by 0 bases and J by 5 bases, with 14 bases between the two germline ends. Per germline, CDR1 SGHRS and CDR2 YFSETQ. The CDR3 has 15 residues. The CDR3 is CASSLGTPFGETQYF. For the CDR3, the DNA is TGCGCCAGCAGCTTGGGGACCCCCTTCGGGGAGACCCAGTACTTC.

This clonotype was observed at least ten times. An end of the junction does not agree with germline; a read error may underlie this. The rearrangement uses TRBV7-7 and TRBJ2-3; 9 bases are shared with TRBD1. The CDR3 extends over 17 amino acids. From germline, CDR1 is SSHAT and CDR2 FNYEAQ (reference sequence). CDR3 sequence reads: CASSLVPGQGWTDTQYF. The CDR3 coding sequence is TGTGCTAGCAGCTTAGTCCCGGGACAGGGATGGACAGATACGCAGTATTTT.

Worth noting for this clonotype: A read error may explain this, as a much larger clone is one base away. The chain uses TRBV20-1 and TRBJ2-1, with D unresolved. Matching the DNA end better, TRBJ2-7 makes the J call doubtful. The CDR3 has 11 residues. From germline, CDR1 is DFQATT and CDR2 SNEGSKA (reference sequence). The CDR3 sequence is CSASDPNEQYF. CDR3 sequence (DNA): TGCAGTGCTAGTGATCCCAATGAGCAGTACTTC.

The sample holds a few counts of this clonotype. The rearrangement joins TRBV7-2 to TRBJ2-7, with a possible D match to TRBD2 (7 bases). V was trimmed by 5 bases and J by 0 bases, leaving 17 bases between them. CDR1 is SGHTA and CDR2 is FQGNSA in the germline V gene. This CDR3 is 16 amino acids long. In nucleotides, the CDR3 is TGTGCCAGCAGCCGAGGGGGGCTAGCGGTCTCCTACGAGCAGTACTTC. Its translation: CASSRGGLAVSYEQYF.

There are many counts of this clonotype. The chain combines TRBV24-1 with TRBJ2-5; TRBD2 matches at 8 bases. Looked up from germline, CDR1 is KGHDR and CDR2 is SFDVKD. V trimming: 7 bases; J trimming: 1 base; junction bases outside the gene matches: 4. CDR3 size: 14 residues. CDR3 coding DNA: TGTGCCACCAGCAAGACTAGCGTCCAAGAGACCCAGTACTTC. It is translated as CATSKTSVQETQYF.

This clonotype was seen at least ten times. This chain connects TRBV10-3 to TRBJ2-7; D is ambiguous. The CDR3 loop spans 13 amino acids. Germline V gene lookup returns CDR1 ENHRY and CDR2 SYGVKD. Trimming took off 11 bases at V and 0 bases at J, with 14 bases between the two ends. CDR3 loop: CAAKGVSSYEQYF. The CDR3 nucleotides are TGTGCCGCCAAGGGCGTGAGCTCCTACGAGCAGTACTTC.

This clonotype was detected only a few times. This chain joins TRBV7-3 and TRBJ2-1; TRBD1 or TRBD2 may be the D gene (6 bases each). CDR1 and CDR2 from the germline V gene are SGHTA and FQGTGA. The CDR3 runs to 16 residues. Deletions cut 0 bases from V and 4 bases from J, with 13 bases between. The CDR3: CASSLTGGGLYNEQFF. CDR3 nucleotide sequence: TGTGCCAGCAGCTTAACAGGAGGGGGGTTGTACAATGAGCAGTTCTTC. The full variable domain, with the rest looked up from reference TRBV7-3 and TRBJ2-1, is GAGVSQTPSNKVTEKGKYVELRCDPISGHTALYWYRQSLGQGPEFLIYFQGTGAADDSGLPNDRFFAVRPEGSVSTLKIQRTERGDSAVYLCASSLTGGGLYNEQFFGPGTRLTVL.

Comments on this clonotype: This sequence may be a read error, since a much larger clone differs from it by one base. The J gene is TRBJ1-1, the V gene TRBV5-4; TRBD1 might be the D (6 bases). The V and J ends lost 0 bases and 6 bases respectively, with 12 bases between them. Germline lookup yields CDR1 SGHNT and CDR2 YYREEE (reference sequence). The CDR3 length is 14 residues. The CDR3 bases are TGTGCCAGCAGCTTGGGGGGGCTTAAAGCTGAAGCTTTCTTT. Protein: CASSLGGLKAEAFF.